This is a list of T cell receptor beta chains from one sample in a study of T cells in Graves' hyperthyroidism and ophthalmopathy. MiXCR, run by TCRdb on the multiplex PCR reads, gives a single entry per CDR3 protein. The data hold roughly 350,000 distinct CDR3 sequences, with 14% observed a single time. Sequenced material: blood. These receptors were taken from a woman aged 30 to 39 with Graves' ophthalmopathy. Both conserved end residues are part of each CDR3. Each record gives: D gene, J gene, CDR3 length, clone size, V gene, CDR3 protein, CDR3 DNA. A D gene is named only where the DNA matches it firmly. Only some rows state a clone size, as once, few, many or a class for expanded clones.

d_call: TRBD2
j_call: TRBJ2-1
cdr3_length: 17
clone_size: .
v_call: TRBV3-1
cdr3_aa: CASSHRIAGEDHNEQFF
cdr3_nt: TGTGCCAGCAGCCATAGAATAGCGGGGGAGGACCACAATGAGCAGTTCTTC

d_call: .
j_call: TRBJ2-7
cdr3_length: 18
clone_size: many
v_call: TRBV11-3
cdr3_aa: CATHPLPASGRSSYEQYF
cdr3_nt: TGTGCCACACACCCCCTCCCTGCATCGGGACGGAGCTCCTACGAGCAGTACTTC

d_call: TRBD2
j_call: TRBJ2-2
cdr3_length: 15
clone_size: many
v_call: TRBV28
cdr3_aa: CASSLTGGQNGELFF
cdr3_nt: TGTGCCAGCAGTTTAACGGGGGGGCAGAACGGGGAGCTGTTTTTT

d_call: TRBD1
j_call: TRBJ2-7
cdr3_length: 15
clone_size: many
v_call: TRBV5-6
cdr3_aa: CASSFMTGDPYEQYF
cdr3_nt: TGTGCCAGCAGCTTCATGACAGGGGACCCCTACGAGCAGTACTTC

d_call: .
j_call: TRBJ2-7
cdr3_length: 13
clone_size: few
v_call: TRBV29-1
cdr3_aa: CSVVKKGSYEQYF
cdr3_nt: TGCAGCGTTGTAAAAAAGGGATCGTACGAGCAGTACTTC

d_call: .
j_call: TRBJ1-1
cdr3_length: 15
clone_size: .
v_call: TRBV5-8
cdr3_aa: CASAHPEGRNTEAFF
cdr3_nt: TGTGCCAGCGCCCATCCGGAGGGGCGAAACACTGAAGCTTTCTTT

d_call: .
j_call: TRBJ1-5
cdr3_length: 14
clone_size: many
v_call: TRBV7-2
cdr3_aa: CASSLQVSNQPQHF
cdr3_nt: TGTGCCAGCAGCTTGCAGGTTAGCAATCAGCCCCAGCATTTT

d_call: TRBD2
j_call: TRBJ2-3
cdr3_length: 16
clone_size: .
v_call: TRBV28
cdr3_aa: CASSLSGGADTDTQYF
cdr3_nt: TGTGCCAGCAGTCTTAGCGGGGGGGCAGACACAGATACGCAGTATTTT

d_call: .
j_call: TRBJ2-7
cdr3_length: 14
clone_size: few
v_call: TRBV11-2
cdr3_aa: CASSELGSSYEQYF
cdr3_nt: TGTGCCAGCAGTGAATTGGGAAGCTCCTACGAGCAGTACTTC

d_call: .
j_call: TRBJ1-5
cdr3_length: 14
clone_size: few
v_call: TRBV12-3/TRBV12-4
cdr3_aa: CASSPGHSNQPQHF
cdr3_nt: TGTGCCAGCAGTCCAGGACATAGCAATCAGCCCCAGCATTTT